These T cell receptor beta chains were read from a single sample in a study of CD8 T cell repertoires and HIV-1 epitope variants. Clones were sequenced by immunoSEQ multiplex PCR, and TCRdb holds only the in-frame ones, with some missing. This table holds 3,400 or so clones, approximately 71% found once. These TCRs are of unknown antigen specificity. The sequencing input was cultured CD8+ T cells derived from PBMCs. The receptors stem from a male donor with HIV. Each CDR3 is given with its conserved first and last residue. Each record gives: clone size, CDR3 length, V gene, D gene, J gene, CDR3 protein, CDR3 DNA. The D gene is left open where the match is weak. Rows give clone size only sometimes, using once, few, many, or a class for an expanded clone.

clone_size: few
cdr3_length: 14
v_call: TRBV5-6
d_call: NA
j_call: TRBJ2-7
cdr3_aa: CASSFGDSTYEQYF
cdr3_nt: TGTGCCAGCAGCTTCGGGGATTCCACCTACGAGCAGTACTTC

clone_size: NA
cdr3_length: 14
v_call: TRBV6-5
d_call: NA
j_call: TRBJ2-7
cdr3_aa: CASSLLQGQWEQYF
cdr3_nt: TGTGCCAGCAGCCTTCTACAGGGCCAATGGGAGCAGTACTTC

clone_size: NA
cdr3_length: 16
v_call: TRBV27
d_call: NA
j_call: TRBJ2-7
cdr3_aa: CASSLSEGTVSYEQYF
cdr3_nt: TGTGCCAGCAGTTTATCGGAGGGGACTGTATCCTACGAGCAGTACTTC

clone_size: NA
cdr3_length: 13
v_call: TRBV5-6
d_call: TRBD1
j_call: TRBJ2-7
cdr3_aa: CASSKGQTYEQYF
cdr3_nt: TGTGCCAGCAGCAAGGGACAGACCTACGAGCAGTACTTC

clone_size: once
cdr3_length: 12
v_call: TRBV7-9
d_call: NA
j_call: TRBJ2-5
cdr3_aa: CASSLAQETQYF
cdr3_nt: TGTGCCAGCAGCTTAGCCCAAGAGACCCAGTACTTC

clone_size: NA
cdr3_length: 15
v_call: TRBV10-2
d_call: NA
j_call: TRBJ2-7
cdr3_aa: CASSESSTPGDEQYF
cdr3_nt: TGCGCCAGCAGTGAGTCAAGTACTCCAGGGGACGAGCAGTACTTC

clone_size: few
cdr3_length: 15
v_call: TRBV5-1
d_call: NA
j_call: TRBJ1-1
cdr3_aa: CASSFGPTGGTEAFF
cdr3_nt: TGCGCCAGCAGTTTTGGGCCCACCGGAGGCACTGAAGCTTTCTTT

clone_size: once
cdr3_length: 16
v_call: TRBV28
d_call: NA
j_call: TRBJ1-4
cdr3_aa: CASSLSDAGVGEKLFF
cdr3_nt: TGTGCCAGCAGTCTTTCCGACGCAGGGGTTGGGGAAAAACTGTTTTTT

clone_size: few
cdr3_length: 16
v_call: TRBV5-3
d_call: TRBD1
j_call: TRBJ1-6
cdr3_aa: CARSRGQGESNSPLHF
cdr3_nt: TGTGCCAGAAGCCGGGGACAGGGGGAAAGTAATTCACCCCTCCACTTT

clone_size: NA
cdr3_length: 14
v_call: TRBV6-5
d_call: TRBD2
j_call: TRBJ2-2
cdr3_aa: CASSAQGGTGELFF
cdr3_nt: TGTGCCAGCAGTGCCCAGGGAGGGACCGGGGAGCTGTTTTTT

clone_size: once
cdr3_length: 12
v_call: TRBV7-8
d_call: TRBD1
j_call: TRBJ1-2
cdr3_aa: CASSSGTGGYTF
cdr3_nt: TGTGCCAGCAGTTCCGGGACAGGGGGCTACACCTTC

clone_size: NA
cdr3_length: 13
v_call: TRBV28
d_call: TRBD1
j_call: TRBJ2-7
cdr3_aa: CASSQGQGYEQYF
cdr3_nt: TGTGCCAGCAGTCAAGGACAGGGTTACGAGCAGTACTTC

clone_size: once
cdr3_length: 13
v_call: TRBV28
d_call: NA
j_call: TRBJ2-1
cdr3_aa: CASSHPPGNEQFF
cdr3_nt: TGTGCCAGCAGCCACCCTCCGGGCAATGAGCAGTTCTTC

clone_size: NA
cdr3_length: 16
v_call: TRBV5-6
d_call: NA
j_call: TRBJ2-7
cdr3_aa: CASSHTVGQLTYEQYF
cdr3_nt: TGTGCCAGCAGCCACACAGTGGGGCAGTTAACCTACGAGCAGTACTTC

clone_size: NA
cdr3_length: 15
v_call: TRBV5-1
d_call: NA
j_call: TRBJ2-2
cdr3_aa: CASSTRRDVTGELFF
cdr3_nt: TGCGCCAGCAGCACGCGGCGGGATGTCACCGGGGAGCTGTTTTTT

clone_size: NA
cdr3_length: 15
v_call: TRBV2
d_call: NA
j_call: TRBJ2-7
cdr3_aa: CASSEDVGDFHEQYF
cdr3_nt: TGTGCCAGCAGTGAAGATGTTGGCGACTTTCACGAGCAGTACTTC

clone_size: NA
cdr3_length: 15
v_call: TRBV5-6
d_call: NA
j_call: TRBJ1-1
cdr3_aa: CASSLEYREDTEAFF
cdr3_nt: TGTGCCAGCAGCTTGGAATACAGGGAGGACACTGAAGCTTTCTTT

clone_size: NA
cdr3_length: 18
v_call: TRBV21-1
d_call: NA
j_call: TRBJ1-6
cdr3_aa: CASGGKVATQHHNSPLHF
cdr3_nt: TGTGCCAGCGGGGGTAAAGTAGCTACACAACATCATAATTCACCCCTCCACTTT

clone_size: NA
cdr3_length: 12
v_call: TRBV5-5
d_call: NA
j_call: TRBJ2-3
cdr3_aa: CASTLAGDTQYF
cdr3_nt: TGTGCCAGCACGCTTGCCGGAGATACGCAGTATTTT

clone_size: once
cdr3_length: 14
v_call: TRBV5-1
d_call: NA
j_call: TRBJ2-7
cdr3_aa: CASSGGDLSYEQYF
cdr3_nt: TGCGCCAGCAGCGGCGGGGACCTGTCCTACGAGCAGTACTTC

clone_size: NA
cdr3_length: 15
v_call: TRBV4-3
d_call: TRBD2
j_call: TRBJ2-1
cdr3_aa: CASSQILAGDNEQFF
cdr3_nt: TGCGCCAGCAGCCAAATCCTAGCGGGGGACAATGAGCAGTTCTTC

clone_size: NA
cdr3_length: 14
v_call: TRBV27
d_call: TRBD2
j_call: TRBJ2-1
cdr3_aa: CASSLAGGGNEQFF
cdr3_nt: TGTGCCAGCAGTCTAGCGGGGGGAGGCAATGAGCAGTTCTTC

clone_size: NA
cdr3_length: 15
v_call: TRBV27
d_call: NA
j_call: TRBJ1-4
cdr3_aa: CASSPWTDEDEKLFF
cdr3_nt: TGTGCCAGCAGTCCTTGGACAGATGAGGATGAAAAACTGTTTTTT

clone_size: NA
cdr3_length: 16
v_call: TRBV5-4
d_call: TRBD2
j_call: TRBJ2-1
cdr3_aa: CASSLDSGRTGGEQFF
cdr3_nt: TGTGCCAGCAGCTTGGATAGCGGGAGGACCGGGGGTGAGCAGTTCTTC

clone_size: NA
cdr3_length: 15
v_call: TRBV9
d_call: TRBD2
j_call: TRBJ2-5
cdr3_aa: CASSPGLAGDGTQYF
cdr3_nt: TGTGCCAGCAGCCCAGGACTAGCGGGGGATGGGACCCAGTACTTC

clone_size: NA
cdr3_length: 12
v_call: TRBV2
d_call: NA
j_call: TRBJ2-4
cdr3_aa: CASSDSKNIQYF
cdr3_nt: TGTGCCAGCAGTGACAGCAAAAACATTCAGTACTTC

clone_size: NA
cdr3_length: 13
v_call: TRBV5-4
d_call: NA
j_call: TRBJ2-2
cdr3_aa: CASSLVDTGELFF
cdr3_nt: TGTGCCAGCAGCTTGGTCGACACCGGGGAGCTGTTTTTT

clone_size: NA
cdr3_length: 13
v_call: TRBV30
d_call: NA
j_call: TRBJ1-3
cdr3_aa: CAWSFLGGNTIYF
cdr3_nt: TGTGCCTGGAGCTTTCTAGGTGGAAACACCATATATTTT

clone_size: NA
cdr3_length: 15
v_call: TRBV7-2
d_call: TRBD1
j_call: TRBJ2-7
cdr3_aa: CASSLGDRPRDEQYF
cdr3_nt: TGTGCCAGCAGCTTAGGGGACAGGCCTAGGGACGAGCAGTACTTC

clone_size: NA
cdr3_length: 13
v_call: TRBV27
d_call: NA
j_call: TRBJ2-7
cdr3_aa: CASSLGDLYEQYF
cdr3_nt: TGTGCCAGCAGTTTAGGGGATCTCTACGAGCAGTACTTC

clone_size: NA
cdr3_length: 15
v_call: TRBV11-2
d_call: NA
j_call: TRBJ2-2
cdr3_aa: CASSLSEYGTGELFF
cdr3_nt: TGTGCCAGCAGCTTATCCGAGTATGGGACCGGGGAGCTGTTTTTT

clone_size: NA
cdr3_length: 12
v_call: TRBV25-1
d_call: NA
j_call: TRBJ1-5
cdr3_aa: CASSEMGQPQHF
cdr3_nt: TGTGCCAGCAGTGAAATGGGTCAGCCCCAGCATTTT

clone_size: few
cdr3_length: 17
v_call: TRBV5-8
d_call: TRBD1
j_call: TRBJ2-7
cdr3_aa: CASSPYDPDREYYEQYF
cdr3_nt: TGTGCCAGCAGCCCTTACGATCCGGACAGGGAATACTACGAGCAGTACTTC

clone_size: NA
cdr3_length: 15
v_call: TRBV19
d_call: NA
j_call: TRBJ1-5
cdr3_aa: CASSIGDGSNQPQHF
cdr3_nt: TGTGCCAGTAGTATTGGGGACGGCTCAAATCAGCCCCAGCATTTT

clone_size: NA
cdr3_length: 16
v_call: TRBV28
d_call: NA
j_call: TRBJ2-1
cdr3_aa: CASSAVGGVPYNEQFF
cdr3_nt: TGTGCCAGCAGTGCCGTTGGAGGGGTGCCCTACAATGAGCAGTTCTTC

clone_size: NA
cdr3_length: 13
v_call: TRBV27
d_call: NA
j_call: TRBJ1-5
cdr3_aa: CASSQRGDQPQHF
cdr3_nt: TGTGCCAGCAGCCAACGGGGGGACCAGCCCCAGCATTTT

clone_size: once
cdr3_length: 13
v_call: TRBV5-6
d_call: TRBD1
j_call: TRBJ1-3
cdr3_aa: CASGTGAGNTIYF
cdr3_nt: TGTGCCAGCGGGACAGGGGCTGGAAACACCATATATTTT

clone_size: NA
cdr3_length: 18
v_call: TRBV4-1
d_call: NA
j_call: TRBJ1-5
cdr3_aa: CASSQDPNRSLSNQPQHF
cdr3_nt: TGCGCCAGCAGCCAAGATCCCAACAGGTCCCTTAGCAATCAGCCCCAGCATTTT

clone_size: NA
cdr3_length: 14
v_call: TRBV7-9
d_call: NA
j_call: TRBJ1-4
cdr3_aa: CASSLATSNEKLFF
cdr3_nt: TGTGCCAGCAGCTTAGCAACCTCTAATGAAAAACTGTTTTTT

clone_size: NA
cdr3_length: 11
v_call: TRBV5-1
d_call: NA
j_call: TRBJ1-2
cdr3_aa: CASRGNYGYTF
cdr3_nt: TGCGCCAGCAGGGGTAACTATGGCTACACCTTC

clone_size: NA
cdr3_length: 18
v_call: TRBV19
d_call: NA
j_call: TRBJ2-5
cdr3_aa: CASSIAQTTTRFQETQYF
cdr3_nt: TGTGCCAGTAGTATAGCTCAGACGACGACACGGTTTCAAGAGACCCAGTACTTC

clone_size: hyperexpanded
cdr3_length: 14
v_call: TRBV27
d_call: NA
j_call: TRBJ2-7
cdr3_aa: CASSSDVSAYEQYF
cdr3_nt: TGTGCCAGCAGTTCAGATGTCTCGGCCTACGAGCAGTACTTC

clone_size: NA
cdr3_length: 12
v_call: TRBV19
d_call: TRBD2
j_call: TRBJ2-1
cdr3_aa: CASSFVAGEQFF
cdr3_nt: TGTGCCAGTAGTTTCGTAGCGGGAGAGCAGTTCTTC

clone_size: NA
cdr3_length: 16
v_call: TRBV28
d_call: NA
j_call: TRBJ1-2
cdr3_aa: CASSLLSRGGSPGYTF
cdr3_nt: TGTGCCAGCAGTTTATTGAGTCGGGGGGGCTCCCCTGGCTACACCTTC

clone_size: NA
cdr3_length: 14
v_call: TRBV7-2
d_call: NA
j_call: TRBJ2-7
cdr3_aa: CASSLVVGTYEQYF
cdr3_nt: TGTGCCAGCAGCTTAGTGGTGGGTACCTACGAGCAGTACTTC

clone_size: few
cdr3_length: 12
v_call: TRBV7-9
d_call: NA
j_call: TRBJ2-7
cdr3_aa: CASSLSGAEQYF
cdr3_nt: TGTGCCAGCAGCTTATCTGGGGCCGAGCAGTACTTC

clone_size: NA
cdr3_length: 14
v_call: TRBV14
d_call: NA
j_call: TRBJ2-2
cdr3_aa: CASSLGWNTGELFF
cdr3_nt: TGTGCCAGCAGCCTTGGATGGAACACCGGGGAGCTGTTTTTT

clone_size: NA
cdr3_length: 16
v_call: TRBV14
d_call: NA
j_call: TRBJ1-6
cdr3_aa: CASSQEWGAYNSPLHF
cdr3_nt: TGTGCCAGCAGCCAAGAGTGGGGGGCCTATAATTCACCCCTCCACTTT

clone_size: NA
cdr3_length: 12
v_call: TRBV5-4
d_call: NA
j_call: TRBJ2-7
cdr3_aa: CASSLASYEQYF
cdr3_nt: TGTGCCAGCAGTCTGGCCTCCTACGAGCAGTACTTC